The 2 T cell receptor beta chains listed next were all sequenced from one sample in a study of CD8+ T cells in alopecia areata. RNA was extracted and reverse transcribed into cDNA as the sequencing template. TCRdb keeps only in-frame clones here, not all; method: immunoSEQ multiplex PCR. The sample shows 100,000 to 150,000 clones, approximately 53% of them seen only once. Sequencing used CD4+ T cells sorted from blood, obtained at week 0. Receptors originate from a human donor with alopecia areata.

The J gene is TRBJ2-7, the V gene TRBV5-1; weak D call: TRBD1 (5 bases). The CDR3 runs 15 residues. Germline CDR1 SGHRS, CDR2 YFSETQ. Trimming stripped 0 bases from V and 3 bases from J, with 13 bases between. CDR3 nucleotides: TGCGCCAGCAGCTTGGTTGATGGGGCCATCTACGAGCAGTACTTC. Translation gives CASSLVDGAIYEQYF.

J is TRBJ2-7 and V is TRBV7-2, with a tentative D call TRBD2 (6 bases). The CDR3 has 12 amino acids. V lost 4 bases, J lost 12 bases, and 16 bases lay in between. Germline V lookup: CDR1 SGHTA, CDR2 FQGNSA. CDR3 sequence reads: CASSSGVQGLYF. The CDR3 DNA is TGTGCCAGCAGCTCAGGAGTCCAGGGACTGTACTTC.